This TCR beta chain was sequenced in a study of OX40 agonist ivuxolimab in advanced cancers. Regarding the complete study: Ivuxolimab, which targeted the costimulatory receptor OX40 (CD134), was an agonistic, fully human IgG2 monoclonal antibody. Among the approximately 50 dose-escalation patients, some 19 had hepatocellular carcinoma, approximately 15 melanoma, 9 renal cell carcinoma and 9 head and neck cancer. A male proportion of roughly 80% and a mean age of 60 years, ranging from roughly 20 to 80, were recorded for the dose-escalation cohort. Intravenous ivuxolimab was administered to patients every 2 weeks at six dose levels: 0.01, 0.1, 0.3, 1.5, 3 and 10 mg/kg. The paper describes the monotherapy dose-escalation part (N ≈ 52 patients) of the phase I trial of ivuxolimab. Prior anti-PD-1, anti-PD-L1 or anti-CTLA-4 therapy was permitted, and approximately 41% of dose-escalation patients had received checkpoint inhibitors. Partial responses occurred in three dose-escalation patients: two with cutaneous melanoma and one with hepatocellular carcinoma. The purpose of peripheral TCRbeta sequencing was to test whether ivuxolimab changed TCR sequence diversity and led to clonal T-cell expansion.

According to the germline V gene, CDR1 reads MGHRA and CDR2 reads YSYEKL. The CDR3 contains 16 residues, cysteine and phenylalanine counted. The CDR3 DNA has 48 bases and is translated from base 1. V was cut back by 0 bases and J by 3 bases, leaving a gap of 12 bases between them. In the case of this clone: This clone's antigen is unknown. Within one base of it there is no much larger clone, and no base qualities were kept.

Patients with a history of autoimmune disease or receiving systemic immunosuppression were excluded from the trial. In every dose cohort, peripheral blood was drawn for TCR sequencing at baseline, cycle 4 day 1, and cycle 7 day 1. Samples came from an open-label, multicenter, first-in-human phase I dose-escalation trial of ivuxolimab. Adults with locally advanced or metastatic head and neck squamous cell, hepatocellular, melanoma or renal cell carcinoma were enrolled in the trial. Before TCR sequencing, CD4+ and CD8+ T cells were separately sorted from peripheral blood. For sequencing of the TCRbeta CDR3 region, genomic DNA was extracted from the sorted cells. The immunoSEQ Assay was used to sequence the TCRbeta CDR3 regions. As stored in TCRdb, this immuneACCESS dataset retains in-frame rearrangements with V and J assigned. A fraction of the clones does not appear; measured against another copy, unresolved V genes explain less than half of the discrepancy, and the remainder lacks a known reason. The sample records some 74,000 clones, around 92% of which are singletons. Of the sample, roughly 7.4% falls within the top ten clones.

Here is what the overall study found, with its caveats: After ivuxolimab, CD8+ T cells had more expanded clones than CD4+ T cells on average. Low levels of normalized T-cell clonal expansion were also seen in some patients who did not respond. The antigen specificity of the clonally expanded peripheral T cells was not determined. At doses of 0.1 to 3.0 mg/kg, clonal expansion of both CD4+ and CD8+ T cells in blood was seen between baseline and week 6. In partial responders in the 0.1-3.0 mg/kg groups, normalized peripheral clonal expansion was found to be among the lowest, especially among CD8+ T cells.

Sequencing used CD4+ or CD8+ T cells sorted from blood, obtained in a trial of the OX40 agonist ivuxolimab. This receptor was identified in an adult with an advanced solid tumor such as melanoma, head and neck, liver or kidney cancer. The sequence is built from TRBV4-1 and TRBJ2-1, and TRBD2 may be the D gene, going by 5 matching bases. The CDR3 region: CASSQDNTGNYNEQFF. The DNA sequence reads TGCGCCAGCAGCCAAGATAATACGGGGAACTACAATGAGCAGTTCTTC.